This TCR beta chain is from a study of blood T cell repertoires in COVID-19. Only in-frame clones appear in the TCRdb table, and some are missing; sequencing was by immunoSEQ multiplex PCR. The data hold about 27,000 clones, with over 75% observed a single time. V was cut by 2 bases and J by 1 base, with 9 bases left in between. Germline assignment: CDR1 MDHEN and CDR2 SYDVKM. The CDR3 loop spans 16 amino acids. The J gene is TRBJ2-6, the V gene TRBV28; a possible D gene is TRBD1 (6 bases). The receptor was derived from a human donor with active COVID-19. The donor label of this sample is uncertain. Sequenced sample: peripheral blood. This CDR3 reads CASSLLQGSGANVLTF. DNA for the CDR3: TGTGCCAGCAGTTTACTACAGGGATCTGGGGCCAACGTCCTGACTTTC.